In its sample, the clone carrying this T cell receptor beta chain was seen many times. Its specificity is not known. Each diagnosis drew on symptoms, thyroxine, TRAb, thyroid ultrasound and orbital computed tomography findings. Amplification yielded TCR beta CDR3 regions, with RNA transcripts as the source. Using the HTBI primer set, a first-round RT-PCR was run on the TCR CDR3. TCRdb recomputed calls from the multiplex PCR reads with MiXCR, one row per CDR3 protein. The table lists 350,000 or so distinct CDR3 sequences, 17% of them singletons. These data originate in a study of T cells in Graves' hyperthyroidism and ophthalmopathy. Study findings and constraints: Ophthalmopathy was model-predicted a median around seven months pre-onset.

Per germline, CDR1 LGHDT and CDR2 YNNKEL (reference sequence). J was trimmed by 2 bases and V by 1 base; bases with no gene match: 11. The length of the CDR3 is 17 residues. This clonotype was sampled from a woman in her thirties with Graves' hyperthyroidism that later progressed to Graves' ophthalmopathy. Source material: blood. The chain joins TRBV3-1 to TRBJ2-7; TRBD1 matches at 7 bases. The DNA for the CDR3 is TGTGCCAGCAGCCAAGGTGTTTATTGGCAGGGGGCCTACGAGCAGTACTTC. The encoded protein is CASSQGVYWQGAYEQYF.